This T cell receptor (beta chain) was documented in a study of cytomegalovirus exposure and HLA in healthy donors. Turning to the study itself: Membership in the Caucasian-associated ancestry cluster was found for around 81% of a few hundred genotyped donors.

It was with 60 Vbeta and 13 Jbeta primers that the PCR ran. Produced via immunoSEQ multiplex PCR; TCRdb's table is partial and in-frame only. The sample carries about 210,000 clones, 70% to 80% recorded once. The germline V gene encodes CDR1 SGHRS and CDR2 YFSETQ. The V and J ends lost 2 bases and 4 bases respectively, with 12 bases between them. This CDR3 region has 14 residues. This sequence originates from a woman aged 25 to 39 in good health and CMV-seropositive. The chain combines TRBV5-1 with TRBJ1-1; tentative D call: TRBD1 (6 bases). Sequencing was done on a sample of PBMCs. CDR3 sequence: CASSLSGVGTEAFF. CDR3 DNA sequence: TGCGCCAGCAGCTTATCAGGGGTCGGCACTGAAGCTTTCTTT.